The 31 T cell receptor beta chains below come from one sample, sequenced in a study of blood T cells in healthy people across ages. Sample-barcoded 5' priming and a J-beta primer mix drove a second PCR of roughly 6 to 12 cycles. TCRdb analysed the 5' RACE reads with MiXCR anew, one entry per CDR3 protein. The sample lists fewer than 650,000 distinct CDR3 sequences, about a quarter seen once, with over 3.5% in the top ten. These data also featured in a second study, about T cells of mothers and their children.

The sample consisted of blood. These receptors were collected from a boy between 2 and 10 years old in good health.

This rearrangement joins TRBV20-1 to TRBJ1-1, with 8 bases lining up with TRBD1. After removal of 4 bases from V and 1 base from J, the junction contained 5 bases not matched to a gene. The length of the CDR3 is 14 residues. The germline V gene encodes CDR1 DFQATT and CDR2 SNEGSKA (reference sequence). CDR3 DNA: TGCAGTGCTAATCCAGGGGGCGGGAACACTGAAGCTTTCTTT. Protein sequence: CSANPGGGNTEAFF.

This clonotype occurred a few times. The V and J genes are TRBV10-3 and TRBJ2-3; the match to TRBD2 covers 10 bases. Germline trimming cut 0 bases from V and 6 bases from J; bases unmatched to any gene: 9. Germline-derived CDR1 and CDR2 are ENHRY and SYGVKD. This CDR3 contains 17 residues. The CDR3 loop is CAISESSASGSRDTQYF. The CDR3 DNA follows: TGTGCCATCAGTGAGTCATCGGCTAGCGGGAGTCGGGATACGCAGTATTTT.

There are a few counts of this clonotype. The chain carries TRBV5-1 and TRBJ2-1, with 7 bases matching TRBD2. The V gene's germline CDR1 is SGHRS and CDR2 YFSETQ. The CDR3 length is 16 residues. Germline trimming cut 4 bases from V and 3 bases from J; bases unmatched to any gene: 10. CDR3 sequence reads: CASSAGGGRIYNEQFF. CDR3 bases: TGCGCCAGCAGCGCCGGCGGCGGGAGAATCTACAATGAGCAGTTCTTC.

This clonotype came up a few times. This chain joins TRBV5-4 and TRBJ1-4; D might be TRBD1 (5 bases). The CDR3 has 16 amino acids. The ends were cut back, 4 bases at V and 8 bases at J, with 21 bases in the middle. CDR1 is SGHNT, CDR2 YYREEE, per germline (reference sequence). CDR3 DNA sequence: TGTGCCAGCAGCCCGGGACCCGGTGGTAGTAACGAAAAACTGTTTTTT. Translated, it gives CASSPGPGGSNEKLFF.

This clonotype appeared a single time. CDR3 in amino acids: CAWSGQLEQFF. The CDR3 nucleotides read TGTGCCTGGAGTGGCCAGCTTGAGCAGTTCTTC. V gene TRBV30 combines with J gene TRBJ2-1; no firm D call. V shed 1 base and J shed 9 bases, with 7 bases lying between them. Germline CDR1 GTSNPN, CDR2 SVGIG (reference sequence). The CDR3 runs 11 residues. Supplemented by reference TRBV30 and TRBJ2-1, the full variable domain reads SQTIHQWPATLVQPVGSPLSLECTVEGTSNPNLYWYRQAAGRGLQLLFYSVGIGQISSEVPQNLSASRPQDRQFILSSKKLLLSDSGFYLCAWSGQLEQFFGPGTRLTVL.

At least ten counts were recorded for this clonotype. The chain has TRBV7-4 and TRBJ2-7; TRBD1 agrees at 7 bases. J was trimmed by 6 bases and V by 1 base; bases with no gene match: 9. Looked up from germline, CDR1 is SGHVT and CDR2 is SQSDAQ. The CDR3 has 15 residues. CDR3 sequence reads: CASSLVRGPFCEQYF. DNA for the CDR3: TGTGCCAGCAGCTTAGTAAGGGGGCCATTCTGCGAGCAGTACTTC.

This chain links TRBV6-2 or TRBV6-3 with TRBJ2-5; D possibly corresponds to TRBD1 (5 bases). This CDR3 region has 15 residues. V lost 2 bases to trimming and J lost 4 bases, with 14 bases between them. From germline, CDR1 is MNHEY and CDR2 SVGEGT. DNA of the CDR3: TGTGCCAGCAGTTACGTAGCAGGGAAAGGAGAGACCCAGTACTTC. This translates into CASSYVAGKGETQYF.

This clonotype was detected only a few times. V usage is TRBV6-2 or TRBV6-3 and J usage is TRBJ2-1, with D hard to call. The CDR3 spans 11 residues. CDR1 MNHEY and CDR2 SVGEGT come from the germline V gene. V dropped 5 bases and J dropped 15 bases, with 14 bases sitting between them. CDR3 sequence (DNA): TGTGCCAGCAGTCAAGGGATCTACCCGTTCTTC. It codes for CASSQGIYPFF.

This clonotype was observed a few times. The chain uses TRBV5-1 and TRBJ1-6, with D unresolved. The CDR3 is 14 amino acids. The germline CDR1 and CDR2 sequences are SGHRS and YFSETQ. The V end lost 4 bases, the J end lost 3 bases, and 8 bases lay between the germline ends. DNA of the CDR3: TGCGCCAGCAGCCTACAGAGCTATAATTCACCCCTCCACTTT. This translates into CASSLQSYNSPLHF.

The chain links TRBV7-9 to TRBJ2-1; the D call may be TRBD1 or TRBD2 (6 bases each). V shed 5 bases and J shed 4 bases, with 21 bases lying between them. This CDR3 spans 17 amino acids. Germline values: CDR1 SEHNR, CDR2 FQNEAQ (reference sequence). CDR3 DNA sequence: TGTGCCAGCAGCCATCCGTCAGGGGACTCTGTGTACAATGAGCAGTTCTTC. As protein: CASSHPSGDSVYNEQFF. Variable domain in full (rest from reference TRBV7-9 and TRBJ2-1): DTGVSQNPRHKITKRGQNVTFRCDPISEHNRLYWYRQTLGQGPEFLTYFQNEAQLEKSRLLSDRFSAERPKGSFSTLEIQRTEQGDSAMYLCASSHPSGDSVYNEQFFGPGTRLTVL.

This clonotype was observed a few times. The chain couples TRBV20-1 to TRBJ2-3; perhaps TRBD2 as D (5 bases). Trimming pared 3 bases from V and 4 bases from J, leaving 17 bases between. There are 15 residues in the CDR3. Germline loops: CDR1 DFQATT, CDR2 SNEGSKA (reference sequence). The CDR3 spells CSASPTSLRSDTQYF. The CDR3 DNA reads as TGCAGTGCTAGCCCAACTAGTCTTAGGTCAGATACGCAGTATTTT.

This clonotype was seen a handful of times. The chain uses TRBV4-3 and TRBJ2-5; 7 positions agree with TRBD2. This CDR3 is 15 amino acids long. Germline CDR1 and CDR2: LGHNA and YSLEER. V lost 1 base to trimming and J lost 5 bases; unmatched junction nucleotides: 7. For the CDR3, the DNA is TGCGCCAGCAGCCAAGGGCGGGAGAATTTCGAGACCCAGTACTTC. Translation gives CASSQGRENFETQYF.

This clonotype was detected only a few times. V usage is TRBV6-6 and J usage is TRBJ1-2; possible D gene TRBD1, 6 bases. The ends were cut back, 5 bases at V and 7 bases at J, with 17 bases in the middle. CDR1 and CDR2 from the germline V gene are MNHNY and SVGAGI (reference sequence). The CDR3 contains 14 residues. In DNA form, the CDR3 reads TGTGCCAGCAGTCGAACAGGCTACAGGGCTGGCTACACCTTC. Amino acids: CASSRTGYRAGYTF.

V and J are TRBV25-1 and TRBJ2-5, with D unclear. Per the germline V gene, CDR1 is MGHDK and CDR2 is SYGVNS. The CDR3 is 16 amino acids. Trimming cost V 1 base and J 4 bases, with 16 bases left between them. The CDR3 bases are TGTGCCAGCAGTGAATCAGGAACAGAAAGAAGAGAGACCCAGTACTTC. It encodes CASSESGTERRETQYF.

The rearrangement links TRBV3-1 to TRBJ2-6; no clear D. The CDR3 has 18 residues. Germline V gene sequence: CDR1 LGHDT, CDR2 YNNKEL (reference sequence). Trimming shortened V by 1 base and J by 2 bases, and 15 bases separated the two germline ends. The CDR3 nucleotides read TGTGCCAGCAGCCAAGCCGGGCCTGGTGCCACTGGGGCCAACGTCCTGACTTTC. It encodes CASSQAGPGATGANVLTF. Supplemented by reference TRBV3-1 and TRBJ2-6, the full variable domain reads DTAVSQTPKYLVTQMGNDKSIKCEQNLGHDTMYWYKQDSKKFLKIMFSYNNKELIINETVPNRFSPKSPDKAHLNLHINSLELGDSAVYFCASSQAGPGATGANVLTFGAGSRLTVL.

This clonotype has only one observation. The gene calls are TRBV20-1 and TRBJ1-4, with D unclear. Germline values: CDR1 DFQATT, CDR2 SNEGSKA (reference sequence). V gave up 5 bases and J gave up 5 bases, with 6 bases separating them. This CDR3 region has 11 residues. In DNA form, the CDR3 reads TGCAGTGCTCTCCTCAATGAAAAACTGTTTTTT. This gives the protein CSALLNEKLFF.

The chain combines TRBV30 with TRBJ2-5; no reliable D call. The assigned J gene may be wrong: the sequence end matches TRBJ2-7 better. This CDR3 has 13 residues. Germline V lookup: CDR1 GTSNPN, CDR2 SVGIG (reference sequence). CDR3 coding DNA: TGTGCCTGGAGTGTTTACATGTCCTACGAGCAGTACTTC. Translating gives CAWSVYMSYEQYF.

The table lists this clonotype with a count of one. The chain has TRBV20-1 and TRBJ2-7; the match to TRBD2 covers 8 bases. CDR1 and CDR2 from the germline V gene are DFQATT and SNEGSKA (reference sequence). The ends lost 3 bases at V and 6 bases at J; junction bases unmatched: 10. The CDR3 runs 14 residues. CDR3 nucleotide sequence: TGCAGTGCTAGGTCAAAAGCGGGAGCGAGCGAGCAGTACTTC. Translated: CSARSKAGASEQYF.

The chain recombines TRBV6-1 with TRBJ2-5, with 12 nucleotides matching TRBD2. The DNA end is more similar to TRBJ2-1, so the J call may be wrong. This CDR3 region has 16 residues. Germline V lookup: CDR1 MNHNS, CDR2 SASEGT. In nucleotides, the CDR3 is TGTGCCAGCAGTCCAAGCCTAGCGGGGGGGCCGAATGAGCAGTTCTTC. It specifies CASSPSLAGGPNEQFF.

V gene TRBV29-1 combines with J gene TRBJ2-1; D ambiguous. Germline V gene sequence: CDR1 SQVTM, CDR2 ANQGSEA. The V end lost 5 bases, the J end lost 5 bases, and 7 bases lay between the germline ends. The CDR3 loop spans 11 amino acids. CDR3 residues: CSVLADNEQFF. The CDR3 DNA reads TGCAGCGTTTTAGCCGACAATGAGCAGTTCTTC.

The V gene is TRBV25-1, the J gene TRBJ2-1; TRBD2 is a possible D gene (6 bases). The DNA end is a closer match to TRBJ2-7, so the J assignment may be wrong. This CDR3 contains 16 residues. Per germline, CDR1 MGHDK and CDR2 SYGVNS. DNA of the CDR3: TGTGCCAGCAGCCCCGCGGGCAGGCCGGGGGTCTACGAGCAGTACTTC. This sequence encodes CASSPAGRPGVYEQYF.

The gene calls are TRBV11-2 and TRBJ2-7; 8 nucleotides line up with TRBD1. Germline V gene sequence: CDR1 SGHAT, CDR2 FQNNGV. Trimming at V came to 4 bases and at J to 0 bases, leaving 8 bases not matched to a gene. This CDR3 contains 16 residues. The CDR3 DNA is TGTGCCAGCAGCTACGCCCAGGGGGCCTTCTCCTACGAGCAGTACTTC. It is translated as CASSYAQGAFSYEQYF. The full variable domain, completed using reference TRBV11-2 and TRBJ2-7, is EAGVAQSPRYKIIEKRQSVAFWCNPISGHATLYWYQQILGQGPKLLIQFQNNGVVDDSQLPKDRFSAERLKGVDSTLKIQPAKLEDSAVYLCASSYAQGAFSYEQYFGPGTRLTVT.

The V call is TRBV7-9, the J call TRBJ2-2; 13 nucleotides align to TRBD2. The CDR3 runs 16 residues. Germline V gene lookup returns CDR1 SEHNR and CDR2 FQNEAQ (reference sequence). With V trimmed by 5 bases and J by 7 bases, 7 bases remained unmatched. The CDR3 protein is CASSVGLAGRDGELFF. The DNA for the CDR3 is TGTGCCAGCAGCGTGGGACTAGCGGGAAGGGACGGGGAGCTGTTTTTT.

A few counts support this clonotype. The chain joins TRBV24-1 to TRBJ2-1; D unclear. This CDR3 has 16 residues. Per the germline V gene, CDR1 is KGHDR and CDR2 is SFDVKD. Deletions cut 2 bases from V and 11 bases from J, with 21 bases between. CDR3 sequence (DNA): TGTGCCACCAGTGATTCGACGCACCCGGAATCTGTGAAGCAGTTCTTC. As protein: CATSDSTHPESVKQFF.

In this sample, this clonotype turned up a few times. The chain joins TRBV7-9 to TRBJ2-2; 8 bases map to TRBD1. Losses at the gene ends were 6 bases for V and 4 bases for J; bases not matched to a gene: 7. The CDR3 extends over 15 amino acids. Looked up from germline, CDR1 is SEHNR and CDR2 is FQNEAQ (reference sequence). The CDR3 DNA follows: TGTGCCAGCAGTTACTGGACAGGGTTCACCGGGGAGCTGTTTTTT. It is translated as CASSYWTGFTGELFF.

V gene TRBV29-1 combines with J gene TRBJ2-1; 7 bases match TRBD1. The CDR3 is made up of 12 amino acids. J gave up 4 bases and V 6 bases, and 3 bases lay outside the gene matches. Germline assignment: CDR1 SQVTM and CDR2 ANQGSEA. CDR3 coding DNA: TGCAGCGTAGACAGGGATTACAATGAGCAGTTCTTC. Encoded protein: CSVDRDYNEQFF.

The sample holds a few counts of this clonotype. The chain links TRBV7-9 to TRBJ1-1, with 7 positions matching TRBD1. V dropped 5 bases and J dropped 6; count of bases not matched to a gene: 9. The CDR3 extends over 14 amino acids. Looked up from germline, CDR1 is SEHNR and CDR2 is FQNEAQ (reference sequence). This CDR3 is CASSPDRVLSEAFF. CDR3 in DNA: TGTGCCAGCAGCCCCGACAGGGTTCTCTCTGAAGCTTTCTTT. Full variable domain (missing parts from reference TRBV7-9 and TRBJ1-1): DTGVSQNPRHKITKRGQNVTFRCDPISEHNRLYWYRQTLGQGPEFLTYFQNEAQLEKSRLLSDRFSAERPKGSFSTLEIQRTEQGDSAMYLCASSPDRVLSEAFFGQGTRLTVV.

This clonotype was seen a few times. The CDR3 loop reads CATSDSSTGLITGELFF. The CDR3 bases are TGTGCCACCAGTGACTCCTCTACAGGGTTGATCACCGGGGAGCTGTTTTTT. The V and J genes are TRBV24-1 and TRBJ2-2, with TRBD1 as a possible D gene (6 bases). Germline V gives CDR1 KGHDR, CDR2 SFDVKD. This CDR3 contains 17 residues. V dropped 4 bases and J dropped 4 bases, with 18 bases sitting between them.

The chain recombines TRBV29-1 with TRBJ2-1; D gene unclear. The ends were cut back, 1 base at V and 3 bases at J, with 10 bases in the middle. This CDR3 spans 14 amino acids. The germline V gene encodes CDR1 SQVTM and CDR2 ANQGSEA. Here the CDR3 DNA reads TGCAGCGTTGAAGGGTGGGGTAACTACAATGAGCAGTTCTTC. This codes for CSVEGWGNYNEQFF.

The rearrangement joins TRBV4-2 to TRBJ1-1; D not certain. V lost 1 base, J lost 1 base, and 19 bases lay in between. Germline V CDR1 and CDR2: LGHNA, YNFKEQ. This CDR3 has 18 residues. The CDR3 loop reads CASSQGEGGNWWNTEAFF. DNA of the CDR3: TGTGCCAGCAGCCAAGGGGAAGGCGGAAATTGGTGGAACACTGAAGCTTTCTTT.

This clonotype was detected a few times. J is TRBJ2-5 and V is TRBV20-1, with 7 bases fitting TRBD2. The J call may be in error: the DNA end matches TRBJ2-7 better. Germline V lookup: CDR1 DFQATT, CDR2 SNEGSKA (reference sequence). The CDR3 is 12 residues long. CDR3 in DNA: TGCAGTGCTTACGGGAGGTACTACGAGCAGTACTTC. It encodes CSAYGRYYEQYF.